This entry describes one T cell receptor (beta chain). CDR1 is MNHNS, CDR2 SASEGT, per germline. The CDR3 length is 13 residues. This specimen comes from a study of T cell clusters in autoimmune cytopenias. TRB amplification used approximately 0.25 ug of peripheral blood genomic DNA. Multiplex touch-down PCR amplified TRB using TRB-A and TRB-B pools in one tube. TCRdb reprocessed the multiplex PCR reads and keeps a single row for each CDR3 protein, giving no DNA. This repertoire comprises roughly 9,500 distinct CDR3 sequences; its ten largest clones make up around 4.1%. V and J are TRBV6-1 and TRBJ2-1. The clonotype comes from a human donor with an autoimmune cytopenia or autoimmune hepatitis (not recorded which). Sample: peripheral blood. The CDR3 spells CASSSLAGNEQFF.